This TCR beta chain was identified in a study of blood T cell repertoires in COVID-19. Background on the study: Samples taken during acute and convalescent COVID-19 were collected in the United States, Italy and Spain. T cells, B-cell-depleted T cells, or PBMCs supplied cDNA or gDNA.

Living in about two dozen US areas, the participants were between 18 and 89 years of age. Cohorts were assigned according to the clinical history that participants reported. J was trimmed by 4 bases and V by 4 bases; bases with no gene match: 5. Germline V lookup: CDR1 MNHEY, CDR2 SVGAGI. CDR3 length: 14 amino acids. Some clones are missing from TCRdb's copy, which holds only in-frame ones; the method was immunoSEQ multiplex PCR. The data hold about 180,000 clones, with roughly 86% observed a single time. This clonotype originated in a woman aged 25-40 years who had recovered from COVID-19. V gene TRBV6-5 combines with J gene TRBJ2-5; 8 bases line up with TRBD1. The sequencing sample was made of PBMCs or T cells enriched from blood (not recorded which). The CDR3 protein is CASSSTGGRETQYF. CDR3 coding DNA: TGTGCCAGCAGTTCTACAGGGGGGAGAGAGACCCAGTACTTC.